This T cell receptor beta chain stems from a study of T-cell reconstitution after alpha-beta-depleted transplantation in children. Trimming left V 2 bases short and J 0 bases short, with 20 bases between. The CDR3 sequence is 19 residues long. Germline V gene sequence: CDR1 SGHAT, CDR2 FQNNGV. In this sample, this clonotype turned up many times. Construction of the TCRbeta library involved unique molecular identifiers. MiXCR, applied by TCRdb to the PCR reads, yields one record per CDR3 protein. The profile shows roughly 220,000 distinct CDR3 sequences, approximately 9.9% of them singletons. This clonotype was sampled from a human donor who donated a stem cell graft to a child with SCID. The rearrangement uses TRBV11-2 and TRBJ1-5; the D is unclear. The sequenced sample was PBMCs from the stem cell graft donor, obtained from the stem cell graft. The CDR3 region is CASSLTRRAESGSNQPQHF. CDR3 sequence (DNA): TGTGCCAGCAGCTTAACCCGTCGGGCGGAGAGTGGTAGCAATCAGCCCCAGCATTTT.